The present T cell receptor (beta chain) was sequenced within a study of PD-1 blockade in classical Hodgkin lymphoma. Background on the study: The nivolumab dose that patients received was 3 mg/kg, given intravenously every 2 weeks. Regarding the study as a whole: Undefined causes, possibly disease activity or prior therapy, underlie the repertoire differences. Relapsed/refractory patients reportedly had the lowest baseline TCR diversity, below newly diagnosed patients, who were below healthy donors.

Germline assignment: CDR1 SGHRS and CDR2 YFSETQ. CDR3 length: 16 amino acids. The V and J ends lost 2 bases and 2 bases respectively, with 14 bases between them. All patients relapsed after autologous stem cell transplantation, and brentuximab vedotin exposure varied. Sequencing used immunoSEQ multiplex PCR; TCRdb keeps in-frame clones, though not all of them. The sample has roughly 56,000 clones; more than 75% are singletons. The count of this clone is one. No antigen is known for it. The origin of this receptor is a human donor with classical Hodgkin lymphoma. The rearrangement joins TRBV5-1 to TRBJ2-4, with a possible D match to TRBD1 (6 bases). Specimen: peripheral blood mononuclear cells (PBMCs), collected before the second cycle of nivolumab. CDR3 DNA sequence: TGCGCCAGCAGCTTAGGGGCACAGGGATCCAAAAACATTCAGTACTTC. Amino acid sequence: CASSLGAQGSKNIQYF.